A selection of T cell receptor beta chains follows, all from one sample in a study of cytomegalovirus exposure and HLA in healthy donors. The table came from immunoSEQ multiplex PCR; TCRdb's copy has only in-frame clones and leaves some out. This table has tens of thousands of clones, 70% to 75% appearing once. What was sequenced was PBMCs. The receptor set was obtained from a man younger than 45 in good health and CMV-seropositive. The CDR3 runs from the conserved cysteine through the conserved F or W. The order of the fields is V gene, J gene, D gene, clone size, CDR3 protein, CDR3 DNA. D genes are given only for firm matches. A clone size is listed for some rows: how often the clone was seen (once, few, many), or a class if it is expanded.

TRBV5-1,TRBJ2-3,TRBD2,NA,CASSRQGLAGGPDTQYF,TGCGCCAGCAGCCGGCAGGGACTAGCGGGGGGGCCAGATACGCAGTATTTT
TRBV29-1,TRBJ1-1,TRBD1,once,CSALLTGEKTEAFF,TGCAGCGCCCTACTTACAGGGGAAAAGACTGAAGCTTTCTTT
TRBV30,TRBJ1-3,NA,NA,CAWRAQTSGNTIYF,TGTGCCTGGAGGGCACAAACCTCTGGAAACACCATATATTTT
TRBV25-1,TRBJ2-7,TRBD1,NA,CASTRTGFYEQYF,TGTGCCAGCACTCGGACAGGTTTCTACGAGCAGTACTTC
TRBV4-2,TRBJ1-3,NA,NA,CASSPTGSGNTIYF,TGTGCCAGCAGCCCCACAGGGTCTGGAAACACCATATATTTT
TRBV6-4,TRBJ2-3,TRBD2,few,CASRDGAGGPADTQYF,TGTGCCAGCAGGGACGGGGCGGGGGGGCCTGCCGATACGCAGTATTTT
TRBV10-2,TRBJ2-2,TRBD1,NA,CASSPRTGFTGELFF,TGCGCCAGCAGTCCACGGACAGGGTTCACCGGGGAGCTGTTTTTT
TRBV5-1,TRBJ1-1,TRBD1,NA,CASSLDDRAAFF,TGCGCCAGCAGCTTGGATGACAGGGCCGCTTTCTTT
TRBV13,TRBJ2-3,NA,NA,CASSSRKSLQSDTQYF,TGTGCCAGCAGCTCGCGAAAGTCCCTCCAAAGTGATACGCAGTATTTT
TRBV6-4,TRBJ2-3,TRBD2,NA,CASSDQRGSTDTQYF,TGTGCCAGCAGTGACCAGCGGGGAAGCACAGATACGCAGTATTTT
TRBV13,TRBJ2-7,TRBD1,NA,CASSGRDRGRDLYEQYF,TGTGCCAGCAGCGGGCGGGACAGGGGGCGCGATTTATACGAGCAGTACTTC
TRBV25-1,TRBJ1-5,NA,NA,CASSGSSNQPQHF,TGTGCCAGCAGTGGGAGTAGCAATCAGCCCCAGCATTTT
TRBV19,TRBJ1-2,NA,NA,CASSQNQVNYGYTF,TGTGCCAGTAGTCAGAACCAGGTTAACTATGGCTACACCTTC
TRBV7-2,TRBJ1-1,NA,NA,CASSSVGGNTEAFF,TGTGCCAGCAGCTCCGTCGGGGGGAACACTGAAGCTTTCTTT
TRBV7-8,TRBJ2-5,TRBD2,NA,CASSLQVGGWTQYF,TGTGCCAGCAGCCTTCAGGTCGGGGGGTGGACCCAGTACTTC
TRBV7-6,TRBJ1-4,NA,few,CASSPAGVATNEKLFF,TGTGCCAGCAGCCCCGCAGGTGTTGCAACTAATGAAAAACTGTTTTTT
TRBV28,TRBJ1-2,NA,few,CASSSQTAYGYTF,TGTGCCAGCAGTTCCCAGACAGCTTATGGCTACACCTTC
TRBV7-8,TRBJ2-7,NA,NA,CASSPRHGYEQYF,TGTGCCAGCAGCCCGAGACACGGCTACGAGCAGTACTTC
TRBV6-5,TRBJ2-3,TRBD2,NA,CASRNRIGGADTQYF,TGTGCCAGCAGAAATCGCATCGGGGGGGCAGATACGCAGTATTTT
TRBV23-1,TRBJ1-2,NA,NA,CASSQPISTIEDYGYTF,TGCGCCAGCAGTCAGCCAATCAGTACTATCGAGGACTATGGCTACACCTTC
TRBV19,TRBJ2-2,TRBD2,NA,CASSSQRGGPNTGELFF,TGTGCCAGTAGTTCCCAGCGGGGGGGGCCGAACACCGGGGAGCTGTTTTTT
TRBV27,TRBJ1-1,TRBD1,few,CASSPWTGSTEAFF,TGTGCCAGCAGTCCATGGACAGGGTCCACTGAAGCTTTCTTT
TRBV27,TRBJ2-5,TRBD2,NA,CASSFAGTTAETQYF,TGTGCCAGCAGTTTTGCTGGGACTACTGCAGAGACCCAGTACTTC
TRBV5-1,TRBJ1-1,TRBD1,few,CASSSNWTGRNTEAFF,TGCGCCAGCAGCTCGAACTGGACAGGGAGGAACACTGAAGCTTTCTTT
TRBV6-1,TRBJ2-7,TRBD1,once,CASSAPGGGQGYAYEQYF,TGTGCCAGCAGTGCTCCCGGGGGGGGACAGGGGTATGCCTACGAGCAGTACTTC
TRBV9,TRBJ2-5,NA,NA,CASSVGGTSQETQYF,TGTGCCAGCAGCGTAGGGGGGACATCACAAGAGACCCAGTACTTC
TRBV7-3,TRBJ1-5,NA,NA,CASSLISGRGINQPQHF,TGTGCCAGCAGCTTAATTTCGGGCAGGGGTATTAATCAGCCCCAGCATTTT
TRBV7-3,TRBJ2-2,NA,NA,CASSLSQDGELFF,TGTGCCAGCAGCTTATCCCAGGACGGGGAGCTGTTTTTT
TRBV4-2,TRBJ2-4,NA,NA,CASSQDSKNIQYF,TGTGCCAGCAGCCAAGATAGTAAAAACATTCAGTACTTC
TRBV30,TRBJ1-3,NA,NA,CAWSFQGNTIYF,TGTGCCTGGAGTTTTCAGGGAAACACCATATATTTT
TRBV5-1,TRBJ2-3,NA,NA,CASSLVPLQGTDTQYF,TGCGCCAGCAGCTTGGTACCTTTACAGGGAACAGATACGCAGTATTTT
TRBV9,TRBJ2-1,TRBD2,NA,CASSVGTSGGALFNEQFF,TGTGCCAGCAGCGTAGGAACTAGCGGGGGGGCTCTCTTCAATGAGCAGTTCTTC
TRBV5-1,TRBJ2-7,NA,NA,CASSPGQGAYEQYF,TGCGCCAGCAGCCCGGGACAAGGGGCCTACGAGCAGTACTTC
TRBV29-1,TRBJ1-1,TRBD1,few,CSVQGATEAFF,TGCAGCGTCCAGGGGGCAACTGAAGCTTTCTTT
TRBV9,TRBJ1-2,NA,NA,CASSVSGAGYTF,TGTGCCAGCAGCGTTTCAGGGGCTGGCTACACCTTC
TRBV7-3,TRBJ2-7,TRBD2,NA,CASSLLAGAEQYF,TGTGCCAGCAGCTTACTAGCGGGGGCCGAGCAGTACTTC
TRBV6-5,TRBJ1-1,NA,NA,CASSYALRGTLAFF,TGTGCCAGCAGTTACGCGCTGAGGGGGACATTGGCTTTCTTT
TRBV18,TRBJ1-2,TRBD1,NA,CASSPSGGGYGYTF,TGTGCCAGCTCACCTTCAGGGGGAGGCTATGGCTACACCTTC
TRBV28,TRBJ1-1,NA,NA,CASSSDLNTEAFF,TGTGCCAGCAGTTCGGACTTGAACACTGAAGCTTTCTTT
TRBV6-4,TRBJ1-1,NA,NA,CASSDHPGNTEAFF,TGTGCCAGCAGTGACCATCCAGGGAACACTGAAGCTTTCTTT
TRBV5-1,TRBJ2-7,NA,once,CASSLSQGTDEQYF,TGCGCCAGCAGCCTGAGTCAGGGGACCGACGAGCAGTACTTC
TRBV29-1,TRBJ2-5,NA,NA,CSVDVQASGTQYF,TGCAGCGTTGACGTACAGGCCAGTGGGACCCAGTACTTC
TRBV13,TRBJ1-2,NA,NA,CASSLGNTQGSGYTF,TGTGCCAGCAGCTTAGGAAACACACAGGGATCTGGCTACACCTTC
TRBV29-1,TRBJ2-7,NA,few,CSVEGDSSYEQYF,TGCAGCGTTGAAGGAGACAGCTCCTACGAGCAGTACTTC
TRBV7-3,TRBJ1-3,NA,once,CASSLKPGDTIYF,TGTGCCAGCAGCTTAAAACCCGGAGACACCATATATTTT
TRBV7-3,TRBJ1-2,NA,NA,CASSSAAGYGYTF,TGTGCCAGCAGCTCGGCAGCGGGCTATGGCTACACCTTC
TRBV7-2,TRBJ1-2,NA,NA,CASSFDIYGYTF,TGTGCCAGCAGCTTCGACATCTATGGCTACACCTTC
TRBV27,TRBJ2-1,NA,NA,CASAAGAFSSYNEQFF,TGTGCCAGCGCGGCGGGGGCCTTTAGCTCCTACAATGAGCAGTTCTTC
TRBV30,TRBJ1-2,TRBD1,few,CAQRRQGKDFGYTF,TGTGCCCAGAGGAGACAGGGGAAAGATTTTGGCTACACCTTC
TRBV7-9,TRBJ1-5,NA,NA,CASSFWQQPQHF,TGTGCCAGCAGCTTTTGGCAGCAGCCCCAGCATTTT
TRBV28,TRBJ1-1,NA,NA,CASRTGGGTSNTEAFF,TGTGCCAGCAGGACCGGCGGGGGGACATCCAACACTGAAGCTTTCTTT